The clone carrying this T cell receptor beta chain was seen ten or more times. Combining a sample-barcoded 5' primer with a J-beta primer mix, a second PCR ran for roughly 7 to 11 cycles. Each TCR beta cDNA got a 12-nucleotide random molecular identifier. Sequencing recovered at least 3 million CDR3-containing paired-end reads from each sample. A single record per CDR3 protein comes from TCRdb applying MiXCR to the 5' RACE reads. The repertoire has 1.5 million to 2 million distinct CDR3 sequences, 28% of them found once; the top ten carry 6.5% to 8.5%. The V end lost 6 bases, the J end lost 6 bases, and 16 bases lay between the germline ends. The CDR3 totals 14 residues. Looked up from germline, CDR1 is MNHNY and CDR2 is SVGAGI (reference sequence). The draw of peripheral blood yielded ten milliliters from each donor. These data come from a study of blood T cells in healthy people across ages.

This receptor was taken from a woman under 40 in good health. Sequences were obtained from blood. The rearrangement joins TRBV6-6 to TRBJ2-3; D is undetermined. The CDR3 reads CASSLDGRQDTQYF. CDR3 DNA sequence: TGTGCCAGCAGCCTGGACGGCCGGCAGGATACGCAGTATTTT.